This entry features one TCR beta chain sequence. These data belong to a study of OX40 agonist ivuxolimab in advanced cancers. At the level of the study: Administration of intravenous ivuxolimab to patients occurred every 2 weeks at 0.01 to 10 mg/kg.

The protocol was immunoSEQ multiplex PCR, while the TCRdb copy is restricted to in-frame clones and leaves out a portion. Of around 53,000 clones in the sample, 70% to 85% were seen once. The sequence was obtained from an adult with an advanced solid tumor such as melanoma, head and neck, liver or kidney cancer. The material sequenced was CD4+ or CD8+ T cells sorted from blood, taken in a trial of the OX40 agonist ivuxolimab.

CDR3 sequence reads: CASSLVGGSSYEQYF. The CDR3 nucleotides read TGTGCCAGCAGCTTAGTTGGGGGTAGCTCCTACGAGCAGTACTTC. The chain recombines TRBV7-2 with TRBJ2-7; D is perhaps TRBD1 or TRBD2 (5 bases each). There are 15 residues in the CDR3. Germline V gene lookup returns CDR1 SGHTA and CDR2 FQGNSA. The ends were cut back, 1 base at V and 0 bases at J, with 10 bases in the middle.